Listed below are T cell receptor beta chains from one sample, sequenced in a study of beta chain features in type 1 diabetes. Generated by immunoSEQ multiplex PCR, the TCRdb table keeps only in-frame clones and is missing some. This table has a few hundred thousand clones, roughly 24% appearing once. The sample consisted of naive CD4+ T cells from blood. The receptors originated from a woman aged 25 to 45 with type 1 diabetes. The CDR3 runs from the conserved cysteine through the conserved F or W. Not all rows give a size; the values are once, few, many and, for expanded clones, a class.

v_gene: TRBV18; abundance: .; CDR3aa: CASSPPMRSYEQYF
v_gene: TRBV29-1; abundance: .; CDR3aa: CSGIRGNTEAFF
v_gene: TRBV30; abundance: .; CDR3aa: CAWSGGNQPQHF
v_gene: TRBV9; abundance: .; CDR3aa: CASSVEQGSSYEQYF
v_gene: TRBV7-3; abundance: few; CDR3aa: CASSDGVNYGYTF
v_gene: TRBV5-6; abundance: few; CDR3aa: CASSPDRGGQPQHF
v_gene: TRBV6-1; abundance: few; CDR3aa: CASSEDRNRFRSGEQYF
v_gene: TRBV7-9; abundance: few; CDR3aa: CASGDSSNYGYTF
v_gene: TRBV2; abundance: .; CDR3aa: CASSADRPTYNEQFF
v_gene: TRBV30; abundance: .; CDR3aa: CAWKLDRNTGELFF
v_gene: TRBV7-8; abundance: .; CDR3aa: CASSLRGSKNIQYF
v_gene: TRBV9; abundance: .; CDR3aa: CASSVSEARQETQYF
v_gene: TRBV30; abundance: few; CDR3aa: CAWSVDRETQYF
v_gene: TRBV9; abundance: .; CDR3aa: CASSPSRGGTRSYEQYF
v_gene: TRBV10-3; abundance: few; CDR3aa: CAIRTGGTNEQYF
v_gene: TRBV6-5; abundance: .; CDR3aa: CASNRLAGDYEQYF
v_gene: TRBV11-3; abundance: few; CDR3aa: CASTDREFGDTQYF
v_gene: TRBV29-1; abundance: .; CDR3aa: CSVVQGPGNTIYF
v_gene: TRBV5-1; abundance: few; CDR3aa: CASSPDRGQETQYF
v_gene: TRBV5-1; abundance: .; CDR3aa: CASSLSSLAGSYNEQFF
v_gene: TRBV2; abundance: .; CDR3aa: CASSSGTSTGELFF
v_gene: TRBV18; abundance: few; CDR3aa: CASSPGTASYEQYF
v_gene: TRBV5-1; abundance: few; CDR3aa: CASSLTITWDRGSYEQYF
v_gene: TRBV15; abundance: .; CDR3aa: CATSRDRGAEGYTF
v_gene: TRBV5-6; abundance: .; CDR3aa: CASSLTKGVETQYF
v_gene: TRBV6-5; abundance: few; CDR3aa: CASSYAEGNTEAFF
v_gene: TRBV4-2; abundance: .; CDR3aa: CASSPGGDSGNTIYF
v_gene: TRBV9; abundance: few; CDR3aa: CASSSGLASEQFF
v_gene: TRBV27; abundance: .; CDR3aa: CASSLSELAGVSEQFF
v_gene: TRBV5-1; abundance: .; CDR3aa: CASSQAGSQETQYF